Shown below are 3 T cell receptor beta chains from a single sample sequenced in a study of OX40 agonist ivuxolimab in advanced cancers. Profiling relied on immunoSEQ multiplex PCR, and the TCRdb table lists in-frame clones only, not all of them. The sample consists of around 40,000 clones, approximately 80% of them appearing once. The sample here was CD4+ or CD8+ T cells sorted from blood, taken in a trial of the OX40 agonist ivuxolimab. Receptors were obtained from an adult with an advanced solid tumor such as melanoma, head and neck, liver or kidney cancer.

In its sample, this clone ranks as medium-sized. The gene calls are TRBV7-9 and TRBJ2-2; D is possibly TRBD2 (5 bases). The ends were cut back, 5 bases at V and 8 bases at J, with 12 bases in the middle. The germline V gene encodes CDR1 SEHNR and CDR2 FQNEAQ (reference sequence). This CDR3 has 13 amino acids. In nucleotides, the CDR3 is TGTGCCAGCAGCCACGGGGTATCTGGGGAGCTGTTTTTT. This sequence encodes CASSHGVSGELFF. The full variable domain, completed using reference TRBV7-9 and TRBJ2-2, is DTGVSQNPRHKITKRGQNVTFRCDPISEHNRLYWYRQTLGQGPEFLTYFQNEAQLEKSRLLSDRFSAERPKGSFSTLEIQRTEQGDSAMYLCASSHGVSGELFFGEGSRLTVL.

CDR3 bases: TGTGCCAGCAGTGAATCGGTCGGGGTCGACGAGCAGTACTTC. Amino acid sequence: CASSESVGVDEQYF. The chain uses TRBV25-1 and TRBJ2-7; D may be TRBD2 (5 bases). V lost 1 base to trimming and J lost 5 bases, with 12 bases between them. Germline CDR1 MGHDK, CDR2 SYGVNS. CDR3 length equals 14 residues.

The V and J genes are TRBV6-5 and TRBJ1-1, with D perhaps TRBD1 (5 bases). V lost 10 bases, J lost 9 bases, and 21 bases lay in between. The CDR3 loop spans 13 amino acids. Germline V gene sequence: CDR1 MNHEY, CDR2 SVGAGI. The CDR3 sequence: CATLAYERGQAFF. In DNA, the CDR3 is TGTGCCACCCTGGCATACGAGAGGGGACAAGCTTTCTTT.